Shown below are 8 T cell receptor beta chains from a single sample sequenced in a study of tumor-infiltrating lymphocytes in primary liver carcinoma. A constant-region primer primed TCR beta cDNA synthesis from 400 to 550 ng of total RNA. Nested multiplex PCR, run for three rounds with slightly modified ARM-PCR, yielded TCR beta libraries. The opening two PCR rounds, roughly 11 cycles each, paired TRBV1-TRBV30 forward primers with a C-beta reverse primer. TCRdb re-derived calls from the multiplex PCR reads in MiXCR, one entry per CDR3 protein. The table has around 78,000 distinct CDR3 sequences, 65% to 75% seen once. Without any cell sorting, roughly 18-34 mg of bulk tissue yielded co-extracted RNA and DNA. The source material was liver tumor tissue from sampling region 4. Subset here: tumor region T4, right-lateral pole. The receptors were gathered from an older woman with primary liver carcinoma and hepatitis B virus infection.

The chain is built from TRBV24-1 and TRBJ2-1; 8 bases agree with TRBD2. The length of the CDR3 is 15 residues. Per the germline V gene, CDR1 is KGHDR and CDR2 is SFDVKD. V lost 3 bases to trimming and J lost 5 bases; unmatched junction nucleotides: 5. CDR3 nucleotide sequence: TGTGCCACCAGTGATCCTAGCGGGCCAAACAATGAGCAGTTCTTC. The encoded protein is CATSDPSGPNNEQFF.

This clonotype came up many times. The CDR3 is CASSPRDGGADIQYF. The CDR3 nucleotides read TGTGCCAGCAGTCCCCGGGACGGCGGTGCGGACATTCAGTACTTC. The V and J genes are TRBV6-1 and TRBJ2-4; D tentatively fits TRBD1 or TRBD2 (5 bases each). Per the germline V gene, CDR1 is MNHNS and CDR2 is SASEGT. The length of the CDR3 is 15 residues. The V and J ends lost 5 bases and 8 bases respectively, with 19 bases between them.

This clonotype occurred once. A read error may produce the germline difference seen at one junction end. V gene TRBV6-2 or TRBV6-3 combines with J gene TRBJ1-5; no firm D call. Germline V CDR1 and CDR2: MNHEY, SVGEGT. This CDR3 has 13 amino acids. CDR3 residues: CAISYKGNQPHHF. Written as DNA, the CDR3 is TGTGCCATCAGTTATAAGGGCAATCAGCCCCATCACTTT.

For this clonotype: The junction shows a germline mismatch at one end, possibly a read error. The chain employs TRBV28 and TRBJ1-1; D is ambiguous. This CDR3 is 14 amino acids long. The V gene's germline CDR1 is MDHEN and CDR2 SYDVKM. The CDR3 bases are TGTGCCAGCATGACCGGCGACATGGGCACTGAAGCCTTCTTT. This gives the protein CASMTGDMGTEAFF.

Regarding this clonotype: This CDR3 is missing its conserved last phenylalanine or tryptophan, likely due to a read error. The CDR3 is CASSAGTSGSYEQYL. CDR3 in DNA: TGTGCCAGCAGCGCAGGGACTAGCGGGAGCTACGAGCAGTACCTC. V gene TRBV9 combines with J gene TRBJ2-7, with 14 nucleotides matching TRBD2. The CDR3 covers 15 residues. In germline, CDR1 is SGDLS, CDR2 YYNGEE. Trimming cost V 3 bases and J 3 bases; bases outside gene matches: 2.

The chain is built from TRBV29-1 and TRBJ1-2; D is uncertain. This CDR3 is built from 11 residues. The V gene's germline CDR1 is SQVTM and CDR2 ANQGSEA. The CDR3 DNA follows: TGCAGTATTGTGCAGGACTATGGCTACACCTTC. Protein product: CSIVQDYGYTF. The complete variable domain, with remaining parts taken from reference TRBV29-1 and TRBJ1-2, reads SAVISQKPSRDICQRGTSLTIQCQVDSQVTMMFWYRQQPGQSLTLIATANQGSEATYESGFVIDKFPISRPNLTFSTLTVSNMSPEDSSIYLCSIVQDYGYTFGSGTRLTVV.

This clonotype was seen at least ten times. The chain employs TRBV30 and TRBJ2-6; no clear D. This CDR3 region has 13 residues. CDR1 GTSNPN and CDR2 SVGIG come from the germline V gene (reference sequence). Trimming left V 3 bases short and J 0 bases short, with 3 bases between. CDR3 sequence: CAWRISGANVLTF. For the CDR3, the DNA is TGTGCCTGGAGGATCTCTGGGGCCAACGTCCTGACTTTC.

The sample holds one count of this clonotype. This CDR3 is missing its conserved last phenylalanine or tryptophan, likely due to a read error. The rearrangement joins TRBV28 to TRBJ2-7; a possible D gene is TRBD1 (6 bases). The length of the CDR3 is 15 residues. Germline V gene sequence: CDR1 MDHEN, CDR2 SYDVKM. The CDR3, as DNA: TGTGATTCAACGGGACAAGGGCCCGACTCCTACGAGCAGTACCTT. Translation gives CDSTGQGPDSYEQYL.